Each of the 15 T cell receptor beta chains below was sequenced from the same sample in a study of CD8+ T cells in alopecia areata. Investigators isolated RNA and reverse transcribed it into cDNA to act as the sequencing template. The method was immunoSEQ multiplex PCR; TCRdb's version includes in-frame clones alone and lacks a portion of them. The sample lists about 60,000 clones, about half occurring once. Described treatment: oral pan-JAK inhibitor, 5-10 mg twice daily. Sequenced material: CD8+ T cells sorted from blood, taken between weeks 36 and 40, from a patient treated with tofacitinib. These receptors were collected from a human donor with alopecia areata.

This chain uses TRBV4-2 with TRBJ1-5, with D uncertain. Germline assignment: CDR1 LGHNA and CDR2 YNFKEQ. This CDR3 contains 14 residues. V was shortened by 0 bases and J by 2 bases, with 5 bases between the two germline ends. The CDR3 is CASSQDFGNQPQHF. The CDR3 nucleotides read TGTGCCAGCAGCCAAGACTTCGGCAATCAGCCCCAGCATTTT.

The gene calls are TRBV4-3 and TRBJ2-3; 13 nucleotides line up with TRBD2. Germline trimming cut 0 bases from V and 4 bases from J; bases unmatched to any gene: 7. Germline-derived CDR1 and CDR2 are LGHNA and YSLEER. The length of the CDR3 is 18 residues. CDR3 DNA: TGCGCCAGCAGCCAAGATTGGACTAGCGGGAGAACCCCAGATACGCAGTATTTT. Protein sequence: CASSQDWTSGRTPDTQYF.

The chain links TRBV4-3 to TRBJ2-7, with 9 bases identical to TRBD1. The J segment lost 1 base and the V segment lost 1 base, leaving 5 bases of the junction unmatched. From germline, CDR1 is LGHNA and CDR2 YSLEER. The CDR3 is 16 amino acids. The CDR3 DNA follows: TGCGCCAGCAGCCAAGGCTCCGGGACAGGGTCCTACGAGCAGTACTTC. This sequence encodes CASSQGSGTGSYEQYF.

Only a few counts were recorded for this clone. The chain couples TRBV5-4 to TRBJ1-5; D call uncertain. The ends were cut back, 4 bases at V and 11 bases at J, with 10 bases in the middle. CDR1 is SGHNT and CDR2 is YYREEE in the germline V gene (reference sequence). The CDR3 totals 11 residues. For the CDR3, the DNA is TGTGCCAGCAGCCATCCCGTGTCCCAGCATTTT. Translation gives CASSHPVSQHF.

CDR3 protein: CASSSGGTTYEQYF. In DNA, the CDR3 is TGTGCCAGCAGCTCCGGAGGAACGACCTACGAGCAGTACTTC. J is TRBJ2-7 and V is TRBV4-2; TRBD2 might be the D (5 bases). The CDR3 consists of 14 residues. Trimming pared 5 bases from V and 2 bases from J, leaving 13 bases between. In germline, CDR1 is LGHNA, CDR2 YNFKEQ.

The rearrangement joins TRBV4-1 to TRBJ1-5, with D hard to call. Germline CDR1 MGHRA, CDR2 YSYEKL. V lost 0 bases, J lost 7 bases, and 7 bases lay in between. The CDR3 sequence is 13 residues long. The CDR3 nucleotides read TGCGCCAGCAGCCAAGATTCAGTACAGCCCCAGCATTTT. It yields the protein CASSQDSVQPQHF.

This clone was found a few times. The V call is TRBV13, the J call TRBJ1-2; D unresolved. The CDR3 runs to 12 residues. Trimming left V 0 bases short and J 8 bases short, with 7 bases between. Germline CDR1 and CDR2: PRHDT and FYEKMQ (reference sequence). In DNA form, the CDR3 reads TGTGCCAGCAGCTTAGGGATAGGAGGCTACACCTTC. Amino acids: CASSLGIGGYTF.

This clone appeared many times. The chain uses TRBV6-1 and TRBJ2-7; TRBD1 aligns across 7 bases. CDR3 length: 14 amino acids. V shed 1 base, J shed 0 bases, and the junction held 0 bases outside the gene matches. Germline V lookup: CDR1 MNHNS, CDR2 SASEGT. CDR3 loop: CASSEGDSSYEQYF. The CDR3 nucleotides read TGTGCCAGCAGTGAAGGGGACAGCTCCTACGAGCAGTACTTC.

V gene TRBV10-3 combines with J gene TRBJ1-5; weak D call: TRBD1 (5 bases). V lost 3 bases and J lost 3, with 12 bases in between. The CDR3 consists of 15 residues. Germline CDR1 ENHRY, CDR2 SYGVKD. CDR3 in DNA: TGTGCCATCAGTGATCGGGACGGTAACAATCAGCCCCAGCATTTT. Its translation is CAISDRDGNNQPQHF.

A few counts support this clone. This chain joins TRBV29-1 and TRBJ2-7; unclear D gene. Germline V gene sequence: CDR1 SQVTM, CDR2 ANQGSEA. This CDR3 comprises 14 residues. The V and J ends lost 1 base and 4 bases respectively, with 14 bases between them. The CDR3 coding sequence is TGCAGCGTTGAAGGTACGGGCGTCGTTTACGAGCAGTACTTC. This codes for CSVEGTGVVYEQYF.

This clone was counted between two and nine times. The gene calls are TRBV29-1 and TRBJ2-3, with 12 bases fitting TRBD2. Looked up from germline, CDR1 is SQVTM and CDR2 is ANQGSEA. The J segment lost 4 bases and the V segment lost 0 bases, leaving 5 bases of the junction unmatched. CDR3 length: 16 amino acids. CDR3 nucleotide sequence: TGCAGCGTTGAAGAAGCGACTAGCGGGAGCCCAGATACGCAGTATTTT. Translated, it gives CSVEEATSGSPDTQYF.

The chain joins TRBV5-4 to TRBJ2-7, with D maybe TRBD1 (6 bases). The CDR3 contains 12 residues. The ends were cut back, 4 bases at V and 6 bases at J, with 11 bases in the middle. Germline CDR1 and CDR2: SGHNT and YYREEE (reference sequence). The CDR3 DNA is TGTGCCAGCAGCGTCACAGGGTTCGAGCAGTACTTC. This encodes CASSVTGFEQYF.

V usage is TRBV25-1 and J usage is TRBJ2-1; perhaps TRBD2 as D (5 bases). Germline V gene data show CDR1 as MGHDK and CDR2 as SYGVNS. The CDR3 is 14 residues long. The V and J ends lost 3 bases and 4 bases respectively, with 10 bases between them. CDR3 in DNA: TGTGCCAGCAGTGATTTCAGCGGATACAATGAGCAGTTCTTC. As protein: CASSDFSGYNEQFF.

This clone was recorded a few times. The chain combines TRBV4-1 with TRBJ1-2; D perhaps matches TRBD1 (5 bases). Trimming took 3 bases from V and 6 from J, leaving 14 bases between them. Germline V gene data show CDR1 as MGHRA and CDR2 as YSYEKL. The CDR3 covers 14 residues. The CDR3 is CASSQENPGDGYTF. The CDR3 DNA follows: TGCGCCAGCAGCCAGGAGAACCCGGGGGATGGCTACACCTTC.

The V and J genes are TRBV7-9 and TRBJ2-2; 7 positions agree with TRBD2. The CDR3 contains 16 residues. The V gene's germline CDR1 is SEHNR and CDR2 FQNEAQ (reference sequence). V lost 1 base to trimming and J lost 5 bases; unmatched junction nucleotides: 7. The CDR3 is CASSLGAAGRTGELFF. The CDR3 nucleotides read TGTGCCAGCAGCTTAGGGGCAGCGGGACGAACCGGGGAGCTGTTTTTT.